This T cell receptor (beta chain) was sequenced in a study of blood T cells in healthy people across ages. Study outcomes and limitations: Because donor CMV status was unknown, expanded clonotype changes were possibly confounded. Samples with more naive T cells showed higher observed beta diversity. Researchers said unsorted PBMCs prevented a conclusive naive versus antigen-experienced comparison.

A remark on this clonotype: Its target is not known.

Trimming took 8 bases from V and 5 from J, leaving 24 bases between them. The CDR3 sequence is 16 residues long. Combining a sample-barcoded 5' primer with a J-beta primer mix, a second PCR ran for about 7 to 11 cycles. MiXCR was run by TCRdb on the 5' RACE reads, yielding one entry per CDR3 protein. The sample lists roughly 500,000 distinct CDR3 sequences; about 25% were seen once. The V call is TRBV12-3 or TRBV12-4, the J call TRBJ2-5; tentatively, D is TRBD2 (5 bases). The receptor comes from a woman aged 70-85 years in good health. The sequenced material came from blood. The CDR3 sequence: CASYSRREGSRETQYF. The CDR3 nucleotides read TGTGCCAGCTATTCGAGACGGGAAGGGAGCCGGGAGACCCAGTACTTC.